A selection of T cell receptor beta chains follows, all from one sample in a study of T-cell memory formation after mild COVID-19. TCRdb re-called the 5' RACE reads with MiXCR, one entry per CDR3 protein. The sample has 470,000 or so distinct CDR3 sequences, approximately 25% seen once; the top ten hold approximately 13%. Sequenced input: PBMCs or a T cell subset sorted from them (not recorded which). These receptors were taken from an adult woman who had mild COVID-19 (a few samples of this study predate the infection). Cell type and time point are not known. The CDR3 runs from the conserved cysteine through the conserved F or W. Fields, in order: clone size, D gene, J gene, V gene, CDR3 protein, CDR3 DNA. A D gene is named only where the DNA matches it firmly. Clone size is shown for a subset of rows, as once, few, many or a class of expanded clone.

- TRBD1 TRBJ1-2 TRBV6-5 CASSYSTGGSGYTF TGTGCCAGCAGTTACTCGACAGGGGGCAGTGGCTACACCTTC
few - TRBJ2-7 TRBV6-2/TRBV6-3 CASRPTGFLSYEQYF TGTGCCAGCCGCCCTACAGGGTTCCTTTCCTACGAGCAGTACTTC
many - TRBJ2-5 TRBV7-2 CASSLNAGQETQYF TGTGCCAGCAGCTTGAATGCAGGGCAAGAGACCCAGTACTTC
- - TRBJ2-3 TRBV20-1 CSAPRGGGLTDTQYF TGCAGTGCCCCCCGTGGGGGGGGCCTGACAGATACGCAGTATTTT
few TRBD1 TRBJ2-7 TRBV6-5 CASSSTGDRTYEQYF TGTGCCAGCAGTTCCACAGGGGACCGGACTTACGAGCAGTACTTC
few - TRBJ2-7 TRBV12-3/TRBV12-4 CASSYTDTYEQYF TGTGCCAGCAGTTACACAGATACCTACGAGCAGTACTTC
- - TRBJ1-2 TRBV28 CASSLRGSSYTF TGTGCCAGCAGTTTACGGGGGAGTAGCTACACCTTC
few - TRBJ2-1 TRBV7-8 CASSLAGLVQVYNEQFF TGTGCCAGCAGCTTAGCCGGATTAGTACAGGTCTACAATGAGCAGTTCTTC
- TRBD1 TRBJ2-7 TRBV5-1 CASSFDPNRGTYEQYF TGCGCCAGCAGCTTCGACCCGAACAGGGGAACCTACGAGCAGTACTTC
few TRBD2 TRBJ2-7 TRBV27 CASSRTSGQYEQYF TGTGCCAGCAGCCGGACTAGCGGACAATACGAGCAGTACTTC
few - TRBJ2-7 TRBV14 CASSQVTYEQYF TGTGCCAGCAGCCAGGTTACCTACGAGCAGTACTTC
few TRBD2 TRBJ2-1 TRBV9 CASSPSGTSGNYEQFF TGTGCCAGCAGCCCGAGCGGGACTAGCGGGAACTATGAGCAGTTCTTC
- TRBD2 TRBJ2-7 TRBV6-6 CASSYVGGGPYEQYF TGTGCCAGCAGTTACGTGGGGGGAGGGCCGTACGAGCAGTACTTC
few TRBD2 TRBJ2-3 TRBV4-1 CASSQPPPGLASDTQYF TGCGCCAGCAGCCAACCCCCCCCGGGACTAGCTTCTGATACGCAGTATTTT
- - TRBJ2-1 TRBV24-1 CATSDSWQASSYNEQFF TGTGCCACCAGTGATTCGTGGCAGGCGAGCTCCTACAATGAGCAGTTCTTC
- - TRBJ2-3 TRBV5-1 CASSSQTGSTDTQYF TGCGCCAGCAGCTCCCAAACAGGGAGCACAGATACGCAGTATTTT
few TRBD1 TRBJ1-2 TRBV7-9 CASSPPAGQGRDYGYTF TGTGCCAGCAGCCCCCCGGCCGGACAGGGAAGGGACTATGGCTACACCTTC
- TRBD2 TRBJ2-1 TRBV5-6 CASSLGGLAGVTEQFF TGTGCCAGCAGCTTGGGGGGACTAGCGGGAGTAACTGAGCAGTTCTTC
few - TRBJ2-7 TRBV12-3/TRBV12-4 CASSITGTFYEQYF TGTGCCAGCAGTATAACCGGGACCTTCTACGAGCAGTACTTC
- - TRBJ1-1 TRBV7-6 CASSYGRINTEAFF TGTGCCAGCAGCTACGGACGGATCAACACTGAAGCTTTCTTT
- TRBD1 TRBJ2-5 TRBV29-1 CSVIRDSQETQYF TGCAGCGTTATCCGGGACAGTCAAGAGACCCAGTACTTC
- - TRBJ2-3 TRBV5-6 CASSLSAESSTDTQYF TGTGCCAGCAGCTTGTCCGCGGAGTCTAGCACAGATACGCAGTATTTT
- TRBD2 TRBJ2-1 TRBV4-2 CASSQERREGLGYNEQFF TGTGCCAGCAGCCAAGAGCGCCGGGAGGGCCTAGGGTACAATGAGCAGTTCTTC
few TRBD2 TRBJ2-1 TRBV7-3 CASSLKPTSGGYNEQFF TGTGCCAGCAGCTTAAAGCCAACTAGCGGGGGATACAATGAGCAGTTCTTC
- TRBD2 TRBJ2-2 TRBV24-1 CATSAVSGRAAAGELFF TGTGCCACCAGTGCCGTTAGCGGGAGGGCTGCCGCCGGGGAGCTGTTTTTT
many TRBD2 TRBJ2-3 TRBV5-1 CASSAAGTSGSTSTDTQYF TGCGCCAGCAGCGCTGCCGGGACTAGCGGGAGTACTAGCACAGATACGCAGTATTTT
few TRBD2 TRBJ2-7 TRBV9 CASSGGLADPYEQYF TGTGCCAGCAGCGGGGGACTAGCGGATCCTTACGAGCAGTACTTC
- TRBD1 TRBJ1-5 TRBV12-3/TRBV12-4 CASSLRDRADQPQHF TGTGCCAGCAGTCTCCGGGACAGGGCAGATCAGCCCCAGCATTTT
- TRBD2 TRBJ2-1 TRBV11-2 CASSTSGRAGNEQFF TGTGCCAGCAGTACAAGCGGGAGGGCCGGAAATGAGCAGTTCTTC
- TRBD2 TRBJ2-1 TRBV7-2 CASTPSGGAVTVSSQFF TGTGCCAGCACCCCTTCGGGGGGGGCCGTAACGGTTTCATCTCAGTTCTTC
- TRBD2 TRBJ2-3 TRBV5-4 CASSLVKREEDTQYF TGTGCCAGCAGCTTGGTCAAGCGGGAGGAAGATACGCAGTATTTT
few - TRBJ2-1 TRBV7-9 CASSLTLSYNEQFF TGTGCCAGCAGCTTAACCCTCTCCTACAATGAGCAGTTCTTC
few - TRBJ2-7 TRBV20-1 CSAGWEVSYEQYF TGCAGTGCCGGCTGGGAGGTCTCCTACGAGCAGTACTTC
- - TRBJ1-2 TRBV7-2 CASSSTGLLHGYTF TGTGCCAGCAGCTCCACAGGGCTCCTGCATGGCTACACCTTC
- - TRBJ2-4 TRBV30 CAWSGETPRSLYF TGTGCCTGGAGTGGGGAGACGCCACGATCCCTGTACTTC
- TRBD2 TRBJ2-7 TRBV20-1 CSALRTSGGIEQYF TGCAGTGCTCTTAGGACTAGCGGGGGTATCGAGCAGTACTTC
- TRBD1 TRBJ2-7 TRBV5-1 CASSREQGALDEQYF TGCGCCAGCAGCCGAGAGCAGGGGGCGCTGGACGAGCAGTACTTC
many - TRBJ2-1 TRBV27 CASGYGDGNNEQFF TGTGCCAGCGGATACGGTGACGGAAACAATGAGCAGTTCTTC
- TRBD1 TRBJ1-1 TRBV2 CASIRRGQTEAFF TGTGCCAGCATTCGCCGGGGACAGACTGAAGCTTTCTTT
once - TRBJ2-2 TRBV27 CASSELIVQNTGELFF TGTGCCAGCAGTGAACTGATCGTGCAGAACACCGGGGAGCTGTTTTTT
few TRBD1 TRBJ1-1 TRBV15 CATSSPHRGRYTEAFF TGTGCCACCAGCAGCCCTCACAGGGGAAGATACACTGAAGCTTTCTTT
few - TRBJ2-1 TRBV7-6 CASSSRNYNEQFF TGTGCCAGCAGCTCGAGGAACTACAATGAGCAGTTCTTC
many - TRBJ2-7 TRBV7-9 CASSVPETGSYEQYF TGTGCCAGCAGCGTGCCGGAAACAGGCTCCTACGAGCAGTACTTC
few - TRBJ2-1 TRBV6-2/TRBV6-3 CASSFLIVAEKVDEQFF TGTGCCAGCAGTTTTCTAATAGTAGCGGAGAAGGTGGATGAGCAGTTCTTC
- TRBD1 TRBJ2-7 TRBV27 CASSLITGGYEQYF TGTGCCAGCAGTTTAATTACAGGGGGCTACGAGCAGTACTTC
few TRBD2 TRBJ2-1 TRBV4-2 CASSQDRNGRGNEQFF TGTGCCAGCAGCCAAGATCGTAACGGGAGGGGTAATGAGCAGTTCTTC
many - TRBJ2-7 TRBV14 CASSQVSVGGQHF TGTGCCAGCAGCCAAGTCAGTGTAGGGGGTCAGCACTTC
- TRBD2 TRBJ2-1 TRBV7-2 CASSLERASGSVDEQFF TGTGCCAGCAGCTTAGAAAGGGCTAGCGGGAGCGTAGATGAGCAGTTCTTC
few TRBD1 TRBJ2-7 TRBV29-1 CSVRDRTYEQYF TGCAGCGTCCGGGACAGAACCTACGAGCAGTACTTC
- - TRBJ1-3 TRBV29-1 CSVEAGSSGNTIYF TGCAGCGTTGAAGCAGGGTCCTCTGGAAACACCATATATTTT